This T cell receptor (beta chain) originates from a study of T cell responses to AZD1222 COVID-19 vaccine. Points from the study as a whole: Sampled repertoires all dated from after the peak T cell response.

Only one count was recorded for this clone. Its antigen remains unidentified. This table comes from immunoSEQ multiplex PCR, and its TCRdb copy is limited to in-frame clones, with some not included. The table has about 150,000 clones, over 75% seen once. V lost 4 bases, J lost 4 bases, and 12 bases lay in between. Looked up from germline, CDR1 is SGHDT and CDR2 is YYEEEE. The CDR3 contains 13 residues. The chain uses TRBV5-6 and TRBJ2-7; D gene unclear. This specimen consisted of peripheral blood, obtained 28 days after the second AZD1222 dose. The sequence was obtained from an adult who received the AZD1222 COVID-19 vaccine. This CDR3 reads CASSHRPAYEQYF. DNA of the CDR3: TGTGCCAGCAGCCACCGGCCAGCGTACGAGCAGTACTTC.